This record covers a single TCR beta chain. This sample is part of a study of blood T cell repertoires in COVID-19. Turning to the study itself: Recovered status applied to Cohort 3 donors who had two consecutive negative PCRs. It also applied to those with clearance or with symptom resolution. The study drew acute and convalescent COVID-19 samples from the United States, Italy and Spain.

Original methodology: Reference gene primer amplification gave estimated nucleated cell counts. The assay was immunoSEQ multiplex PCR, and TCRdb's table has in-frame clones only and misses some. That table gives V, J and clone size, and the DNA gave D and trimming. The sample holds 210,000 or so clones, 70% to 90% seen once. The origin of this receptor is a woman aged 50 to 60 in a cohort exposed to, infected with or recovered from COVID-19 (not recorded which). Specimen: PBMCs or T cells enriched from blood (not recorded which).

The CDR3 is CASSPWDFTDTQYF. For the CDR3, the DNA is TGTGCCAGCAGCCCCTGGGACTTTACAGATACGCAGTATTTT. The chain couples TRBV7-2 to TRBJ2-3; maybe TRBD2 (6 bases). Germline V gene lookup returns CDR1 SGHTA and CDR2 FQGNSA. The germline V and J ends were trimmed by 5 bases and 3 bases, with 12 bases remaining between them. The CDR3 spans 14 residues.